The clone carrying this T cell receptor (beta chain) was observed a few times. Its antigen is currently unknown. The data derive from a study of cytomegalovirus exposure and HLA in healthy donors. Study observations and caveats: CMV antigen specificity was confirmed in vitro for a few CMV-associated chains. Among donors in an Asian-associated ancestry cluster, a later analysis reportedly found fewer N-insertions than the roughly 650-donor mean.

This PCR relied on a set of 60 Vbeta primers and 13 Jbeta primers. The protocol was immunoSEQ multiplex PCR, while the TCRdb copy is restricted to in-frame clones and leaves out a portion. Of around 90,000 clones in the sample, about four fifths were seen once. Germline CDR1 is SQVTM and CDR2 is ANQGSEA. This CDR3 region has 15 residues. V shed 3 bases and J 2 bases; nucleotides not matched to a gene: 10. J is TRBJ2-7 and V is TRBV29-1; 7 nucleotides match TRBD1. The receptor comes from a man younger than 45 in good health and CMV-seronegative. Input material: PBMCs. In DNA, the CDR3 is TGCAGCGTTGAGTCAGGGCAGGGGGAGACCTACGAGCAGTACTTC. Its protein product is CSVESGQGETYEQYF.